Here is one T cell receptor beta chain with its context. Use of 60 Vbeta and 13 Jbeta primers characterized the PCR. The repertoire was sequenced with immunoSEQ multiplex PCR; TCRdb's copy has only in-frame clones and lacks some. The sample holds some 150,000 clones, approximately 78% seen once. The data belong to a study of cytomegalovirus exposure and HLA in healthy donors. The CDR3 is made up of 14 amino acids. Trimming took 1 base from V and 1 from J; bases not matched to a gene: 1. Germline CDR1 and CDR2: SGHNT and YYREEE (reference sequence). When sampled, the donors appeared nominally healthy, though they likely had unrecorded immune exposures.

This receptor was identified in a woman aged 25 to 39 in good health and CMV-seropositive. The sample consisted of PBMCs. The rearrangement uses TRBV5-4 and TRBJ2-7, with 8 bases aligning to TRBD1. As DNA, the CDR3 is TGTGCCAGCAGCTTGCGACAGGGGTCCTACGAGCAGTACTTC. As protein: CASSLRQGSYEQYF.